This passage covers 13 T cell receptor beta chains from one sample sequenced in a study of naive and memory T cell subsets. Points from the study as a whole: Naive repertoires, especially CD8, held a few larger clonotypes, possibly memory cells re-expressing CD45RA.

The antigens of these receptors remain unknown. An equimolar mix of two oligonucleotides served as the beta constant-region primer for TRBC1 and TRBC2. Four rounds of PCR amplified the ligated cDNA using nested alpha and beta constant-region primers plus SP2. TCRdb independently ran MiXCR on the UMI-ligation and nested PCR reads; one entry per CDR3 protein. The sample yields around 140,000 distinct CDR3 sequences, 22% seen once. What was sequenced was naive CD4+ T cells from blood. The receptors derive from a human donor in good health.

The table lists this clonotype with a few counts. The chain recombines TRBV6-5 with TRBJ2-4; 9 bases map to TRBD1. The V and J ends lost 6 bases and 8 bases, in that order; junction bases with no gene match: 11. The CDR3 runs 15 residues. Looked up from germline, CDR1 is MNHEY and CDR2 is SVGAGI. CDR3 in amino acids: CASSATWTGEDIQYF. In DNA form, the CDR3 reads TGTGCCAGCAGCGCGACTTGGACAGGGGAAGACATTCAGTACTTC.

This clonotype occurred a few times. The chain uses TRBV14 and TRBJ1-2; tentatively, D is TRBD1 (6 bases). Deletions cut 3 bases from V and 2 bases from J, with 7 bases between. This CDR3 spans 13 amino acids. Germline lookup yields CDR1 SGHDN and CDR2 FVKESK. CDR3: CASSHTGNYGYTF. The CDR3, as DNA: TGTGCCAGCAGCCATACAGGGAACTATGGCTACACCTTC.

This clonotype was observed a few times. The chain links TRBV5-1 to TRBJ1-6; tentative D call: TRBD1 (5 bases). This CDR3 is built from 15 residues. Trimming shortened V by 6 bases and J by 1 base, and 11 bases separated the two germline ends. CDR1 SGHRS and CDR2 YFSETQ come from the germline V gene. CDR3 nucleotide sequence: TGCGCCAGCACCGGTGGGGGTTCCTATAATTCACCCCTCCACTTT. It codes for CASTGGGSYNSPLHF.

V usage is TRBV5-1 and J usage is TRBJ1-2, with D unclear. Germline-derived CDR1 and CDR2 are SGHRS and YFSETQ. This CDR3 has 13 residues. V was shortened by 0 bases and J by 6 bases, with 9 bases between the two germline ends. CDR3 loop: CASSLEADHGYTF. The DNA for the CDR3 is TGCGCCAGCAGCTTGGAGGCTGATCATGGCTACACCTTC.

J is TRBJ2-5 and V is TRBV29-1; TRBD2 aligns across 15 bases. This CDR3 spans 16 amino acids. Germline V CDR1 and CDR2: SQVTM, ANQGSEA. J gave up 5 bases and V 6 bases, and 10 bases lay outside the gene matches. In DNA, the CDR3 is TGCAGCGTCCAAGCGGGACTAGCGGGAGGACAGGAGACCCAGTACTTC. Amino acid sequence: CSVQAGLAGGQETQYF.

V usage is TRBV3-1 and J usage is TRBJ1-4; TRBD1 might be the D (5 bases). Looked up from germline, CDR1 is LGHDT and CDR2 is YNNKEL (reference sequence). Trimming stripped 1 base from V and 0 bases from J, with 12 bases between. The CDR3 totals 17 residues. The DNA for the CDR3 is TGTGCCAGCAGCCAAGTGAGGACACTCGCAACTAATGAAAAACTGTTTTTT. Its protein is CASSQVRTLATNEKLFF.

The chain carries TRBV4-1 and TRBJ2-5, with TRBD1 identical over 8 bases. The CDR3 consists of 15 residues. Germline trimming cut 4 bases from V and 2 bases from J; bases unmatched to any gene: 6. The germline V gene encodes CDR1 MGHRA and CDR2 YSYEKL. The CDR3 protein is CASSRLGQGQETQYF. The CDR3 coding sequence is TGCGCCAGCAGCCGCTTAGGACAGGGACAAGAGACCCAGTACTTC.

This clonotype was detected many times. V is TRBV28 and J is TRBJ2-6, with no clear D. Trimming took 5 bases from V and 3 from J, leaving 11 bases between them. CDR1 MDHEN and CDR2 SYDVKM come from the germline V gene. The CDR3 totals 15 residues. The CDR3 here is CASSQHPDGANVLTF. CDR3 nucleotides: TGTGCCAGCAGTCAACACCCGGATGGGGCCAACGTCCTGACTTTC. The full variable domain, its missing parts supplied by reference TRBV28 and TRBJ2-6, is DVKVTQSSRYLVKRTGEKVFLECVQDMDHENMFWYRQDPGLGLRLIYFSYDVKMKEKGDIPEGYSVSREKKERFSLILESASTNQTSMYLCASSQHPDGANVLTFGAGSRLTVL.

This clonotype has more than one count but fewer than ten. The chain combines TRBV28 with TRBJ2-2; the D gene is possibly TRBD2 (5 bases). The V end was cut by 7 bases, the J end by 4 bases, with 10 bases between. This CDR3 is 13 amino acids long. The germline V gene has CDR1 MDHEN and CDR2 SYDVKM. Here the CDR3 reads CASTRLTTGELFF. The CDR3 DNA sequence: TGTGCCAGCACCAGACTAACCACCGGGGAGCTGTTTTTT.

This sequence joins TRBV6-6 and TRBJ1-3; D remains unclear. Germline assignment: CDR1 MNHNY and CDR2 SVGAGI (reference sequence). The germline V and J ends were trimmed by 6 bases and 1 base, with 4 bases remaining between them. The CDR3 is 12 residues long. CDR3: CASSLSGNTIYF. The CDR3 DNA reads as TGTGCCAGCAGCCTATCTGGAAACACCATATATTTT.

The chain uses TRBV27 and TRBJ1-4; 7 bases line up with TRBD1. Looked up from germline, CDR1 is MNHEY and CDR2 is SMNVEV (reference sequence). J gave up 8 bases and V 2 bases, and 8 bases lay outside the gene matches. This CDR3 contains 15 residues. The CDR3 nucleotides read TGTGCCAGCAGTTTACTAGGGGGCGGGGAGGAAAAACTGTTTTTT. Its protein product is CASSLLGGGEEKLFF. Using reference TRBV27 and TRBJ1-4 for the parts outside the CDR3, the full variable domain is EAQVTQNPRYLITVTGKKLTVTCSQNMNHEYMSWYRQDPGLGLRQIYYSMNVEVTDKGDVPEGYKVSRKEKRNFPLILESPSPNQTSLYFCASSLLGGGEEKLFFGSGTQLSVL.

This clonotype was picked up many times. The V and J genes are TRBV20-1 and TRBJ2-7; D not resolved. V lost 5 bases, J lost 7 bases, and 12 bases lay in between. The CDR3 has 11 residues. CDR1 DFQATT and CDR2 SNEGSKA come from the germline V gene (reference sequence). The CDR3 sequence: CSAFEVGEQYF. The CDR3 DNA follows: TGCAGTGCTTTCGAGGTGGGAGAGCAGTACTTC.

The CDR3 DNA reads TGTGCCAGCAGCTTAGATAGGGGAGAAGCTTTCTTT. Its translation is CASSLDRGEAFF. This rearrangement joins TRBV7-9 to TRBJ1-1; D might be TRBD1 (5 bases). The germline CDR1 and CDR2 sequences are SEHNR and FQNEAQ (reference sequence). The CDR3 length is 12 residues. V dropped 1 base and J dropped 8 bases, with 8 bases sitting between them.